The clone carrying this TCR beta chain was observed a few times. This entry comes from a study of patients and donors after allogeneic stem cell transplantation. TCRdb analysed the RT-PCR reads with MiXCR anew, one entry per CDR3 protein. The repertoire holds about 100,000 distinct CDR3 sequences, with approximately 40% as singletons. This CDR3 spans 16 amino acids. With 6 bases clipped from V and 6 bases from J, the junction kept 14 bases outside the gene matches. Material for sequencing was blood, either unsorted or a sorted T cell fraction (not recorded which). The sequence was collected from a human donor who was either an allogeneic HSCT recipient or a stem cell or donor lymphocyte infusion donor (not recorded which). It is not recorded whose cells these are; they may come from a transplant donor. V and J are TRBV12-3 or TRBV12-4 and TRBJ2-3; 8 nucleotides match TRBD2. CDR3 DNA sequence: TGTGCCAGCAGCCTCTCTGCGGGACTAGGGCAGGATACGCAGTATTTT. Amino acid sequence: CASSLSAGLGQDTQYF.